One and the same sample provided the 24 T cell receptor beta chains below, sequenced in a study of cytomegalovirus exposure and HLA in healthy donors. PCR amplification relied on 60 Vbeta primers (plus 13 Jbeta primers). The data were produced by immunoSEQ multiplex PCR, yet TCRdb's version contains in-frame clones alone and is incomplete. This table has approximately 100,000 clones, roughly 69% appearing once. Material for sequencing was PBMCs. All receptors come from a man aged 45-60 years in good health and CMV-seropositive.

The chain joins TRBV18 to TRBJ1-2; 7 bases agree with TRBD1. Germline V lookup: CDR1 KGHSH, CDR2 LQKENI. The ends lost 3 bases at V and 7 bases at J; junction bases unmatched: 5. The CDR3 is made up of 13 amino acids. The CDR3 sequence is CASSPDRDRGYTF. The CDR3 DNA follows: TGTGCCAGCTCACCCGACAGGGATCGTGGCTACACCTTC.

This clone showed up just once. The rearrangement links TRBV5-4 to TRBJ1-2; 10 positions match TRBD1. This CDR3 is 14 amino acids long. Per the germline V gene, CDR1 is SGHNT and CDR2 is YYREEE (reference sequence). The V gene end was trimmed by 3 bases and the J gene end by 6 bases; junction bases not matched to a gene: 5. CDR3 sequence reads: CASSSETGGDGYTF. The CDR3 DNA sequence: TGTGCCAGCAGCTCCGAGACAGGGGGCGATGGCTACACCTTC.

As DNA, the CDR3 is TGTGCCAGCTCATCAACAGGGGGCGGTGAAAAACTGTTTTTT. This sequence encodes CASSSTGGGEKLFF. This sequence joins TRBV18 and TRBJ1-4; 9 bases match TRBD1. Germline lookup yields CDR1 KGHSH and CDR2 LQKENI. This CDR3 spans 14 amino acids. V lost 5 bases, J lost 7 bases, and 5 bases stayed unmatched.

The chain carries TRBV9 and TRBJ2-7; D remains ambiguous. CDR3 length: 12 amino acids. The V end lost 4 bases, the J end lost 2 bases, and 7 bases lay between the germline ends. CDR1 is SGDLS and CDR2 is YYNGEE in the germline V gene. This CDR3 reads CASSSSPYEQYF. In DNA form, the CDR3 reads TGTGCCAGCAGCTCAAGCCCCTACGAGCAGTACTTC.

The V call is TRBV9, the J call TRBJ1-4, with 10 bases that match TRBD1. The germline V gene has CDR1 SGDLS and CDR2 YYNGEE. CDR3 size: 15 residues. The J segment lost 5 bases and the V segment lost 4 bases, leaving 5 bases of the junction unmatched. In nucleotides, the CDR3 is TGTGCCAGCAGCCCCCGACAGGGGGCGAATGAAAAACTGTTTTTT. Translation gives CASSPRQGANEKLFF.

CDR3: CASSMVRGGYGYTF. The CDR3 region has the DNA TGTGCCAGTAGTATGGTACGAGGGGGCTATGGCTACACCTTC. V gene TRBV19 combines with J gene TRBJ1-2; D perhaps matches TRBD1 (6 bases). The CDR3 loop spans 14 amino acids. V was shortened by 3 bases and J by 4 bases, with 12 bases between the two germline ends. The germline CDR1 and CDR2 sequences are LNHDA and SQIVND (reference sequence).

The chain links TRBV18 to TRBJ2-1; 8 nucleotides match TRBD2. Trimming removed 4 bases from V and 14 bases from J; junction bases left unmatched: 10. The CDR3 has 13 amino acids. Germline V gene sequence: CDR1 KGHSH, CDR2 LQKENI. CDR3 in DNA: TGTGCCAGCTCACTGAGAGCGGGAGATGATAAGTTCTTC. Amino acids: CASSLRAGDDKFF. The full variable domain, rest sourced from reference TRBV18 and TRBJ2-1, is NAGVMQNPRHLVRRRGQEARLRCSPMKGHSHVYWYRQLPEEGLKFMVYLQKENIIDESGMPKERFSAEFPKEGPSILRIQQVVRGDSAAYFCASSLRAGDDKFFGPGTRLTVL.

Here the CDR3 DNA reads TGTGCCAGCAGGGGACAGCCCAATCAGCCCCAGCATTTT. Its protein product is CASRGQPNQPQHF. V is TRBV2 and J is TRBJ1-5, with TRBD1 matching 7 bases. J was trimmed by 3 bases and V by 6 bases; bases with no gene match: 2. This CDR3 has 13 amino acids. Germline V gene lookup returns CDR1 SNHLY and CDR2 FYNNEI. The whole variable domain, remainder taken from reference TRBV2 and TRBJ1-5, is EPEVTQTPSHQVTQMGQEVILRCVPISNHLYFYWYRQILGQKVEFLVSFYNNEISEKSEIFDDQFSVERPDGSNFTLKIRSTKLEDSAMYFCASRGQPNQPQHFGDGTRLSIL.

The J gene is TRBJ1-1, the V gene TRBV7-9; D unresolved. V was cut by 6 bases and J by 1 base, with 6 bases left in between. The CDR3 is 12 amino acids. Germline V CDR1 and CDR2: SEHNR, FQNEAQ (reference sequence). The CDR3: CASRRENTEAFF. DNA for the CDR3: TGTGCCAGCAGACGGGAGAACACTGAAGCTTTCTTT.

This chain connects TRBV5-8 to TRBJ1-2; 9 bases match TRBD1. Germline CDR1 is SGHTS and CDR2 is YDEGEE. Trimming removed 4 bases from V and 7 bases from J; junction bases left unmatched: 5. The length of the CDR3 is 13 residues. The CDR3 DNA sequence: TGTGCCAGCAGCGACCGACAGGGGGTTGGCTACACCTTC. It is translated as CASSDRQGVGYTF.

V is TRBV6-5 and J is TRBJ2-3, with 9 bases identical to TRBD2. Losses at the gene ends were 4 bases for V and 3 bases for J; bases not matched to a gene: 2. Per the germline V gene, CDR1 is MNHEY and CDR2 is SVGAGI. The CDR3 contains 14 residues. CDR3: CASSLAGETDTQYF. CDR3 bases: TGTGCCAGCAGTTTAGCGGGGGAAACAGATACGCAGTATTTT.

The V call is TRBV5-1, the J call TRBJ1-4; D unclear. The CDR3 covers 15 residues. CDR1 and CDR2 from the germline V gene are SGHRS and YFSETQ. Trimming stripped 7 bases from V and 3 bases from J, with 16 bases between. CDR3 coding DNA: TGCGCCAGCGGAAAAGGAGAGTACTCTAATGAAAAACTGTTTTTT. Its translation is CASGKGEYSNEKLFF.

The gene calls are TRBV6-1 and TRBJ1-5; D may be TRBD1 (5 bases). V was cut by 7 bases and J by 4 bases, with 14 bases left in between. CDR1 MNHNS and CDR2 SASEGT come from the germline V gene. The CDR3 is 14 residues long. The CDR3 nucleotides are TGTGCCAGCATGGAGGGGCTCGTTAATCAGCCCCAGCATTTT. It is translated as CASMEGLVNQPQHF.

The V call is TRBV23-1, the J call TRBJ2-7; 10 bases line up with TRBD2. TRBV23-1 is known as an ORF, though its function is uncertain. The CDR3 loop spans 16 amino acids. V shed 7 bases and J 4 bases; nucleotides not matched to a gene: 13. CDR3 in amino acids: CASIGATTSGAYEQYF. The CDR3 DNA reads TGCGCCAGCATTGGAGCTACCACTAGCGGGGCGTACGAGCAGTACTTC.

The rearrangement uses TRBV19 and TRBJ2-2; possibly TRBD2 for D (7 bases). V was pared by 11 bases and J by 6 bases, with 13 bases between. This CDR3 is 12 amino acids long. Germline CDR1 and CDR2: LNHDA and SQIVND (reference sequence). CDR3 DNA: TGTGCCGCAAAGGGGGGGGCCGGGGAGCTGTTTTTT. Translation gives CAAKGGAGELFF.

This chain joins TRBV11-2 and TRBJ2-7; 8 bases line up with TRBD1. After removal of 0 bases from V and 5 bases from J, the junction contained 12 bases not matched to a gene. Germline V CDR1 and CDR2: SGHAT, FQNNGV. This CDR3 contains 17 residues. The CDR3 bases are TGTGCCAGCAGCTTAGACGGCTCAGGGGGCGCGATCCACGAGCAGTACTTC. Its translation is CASSLDGSGGAIHEQYF.

The V call is TRBV6-6, the J call TRBJ1-5; maybe TRBD1 (5 bases). V lost 8 bases to trimming and J lost 2 bases, with 16 bases between them. This CDR3 region has 15 residues. Germline V gives CDR1 MNHNY, CDR2 SVGAGI (reference sequence). CDR3 in DNA: TGTGCCAGCCTCGGGGGGGGAGTGCGCAATCAGCCCCAGCATTTT. It codes for CASLGGGVRNQPQHF.

The chain has TRBV4-1 and TRBJ1-3; unclear D gene. There are 15 residues in the CDR3. V lost 3 bases and J 4 bases, leaving 13 bases between the germline ends. Looked up from germline, CDR1 is MGHRA and CDR2 is YSYEKL. CDR3: CASSQPIGIGNTIYF. The CDR3 DNA sequence: TGCGCCAGCAGCCAGCCTATCGGGATCGGAAACACCATATATTTT.

As for this clone: Other DNA sequences in this specimen translate into the identical CDR3. J is TRBJ1-1 and V is TRBV5-1, with D possibly TRBD1 on 5 matching bases. CDR1 and CDR2 from the germline V gene are SGHRS and YFSETQ. The CDR3 has 15 amino acids. Trimming shortened V by 8 bases and J by 0 bases, and 17 bases separated the two germline ends. The CDR3 is CASTGGGTMNTEAFF. In DNA form, the CDR3 reads TGCGCCAGTACTGGGGGGGGTACCATGAACACTGAAGCTTTCTTT.

Here the CDR3 reads CASSLGLAALPYEQYF. The CDR3 DNA is TGTGCCAGCAGCTTAGGCTTAGCGGCCCTCCCCTACGAGCAGTACTTC. The V and J genes are TRBV7-9 and TRBJ2-7; D is perhaps TRBD2 (6 bases). V was clipped by 1 base and J by 2 bases, with 15 bases between them. This CDR3 is 16 amino acids long. In germline, CDR1 is SEHNR, CDR2 FQNEAQ (reference sequence).

CDR3 nucleotide sequence: TGTGCCAGCAGCCGTTCCGGGACAGAGAATGGCTACACCTTC. Translating it yields CASSRSGTENGYTF. This rearrangement joins TRBV7-9 to TRBJ1-2, with 7 bases that match TRBD1. The CDR3 consists of 14 residues. J gave up 6 bases and V 5 bases, and 9 bases lay outside the gene matches. Germline V lookup: CDR1 SEHNR, CDR2 FQNEAQ (reference sequence). Combining the CDR3 with reference TRBV7-9 and TRBJ1-2 gives the whole variable domain DTGVSQNPRHKITKRGQNVTFRCDPISEHNRLYWYRQTLGQGPEFLTYFQNEAQLEKSRLLSDRFSAERPKGSFSTLEIQRTEQGDSAMYLCASSRSGTENGYTFGSGTRLTVV.

V usage is TRBV2 and J usage is TRBJ2-5; a weak D match, TRBD2 (5 bases). Between the trimmed V and J ends, which lost 4 bases and 5 bases, there was a span of 17 bases. The CDR3 has 15 amino acids. The germline V gene has CDR1 SNHLY and CDR2 FYNNEI. CDR3: CASSGNSWERETQYF. DNA of the CDR3: TGTGCCAGCAGTGGGAACTCCTGGGAGAGGGAGACCCAGTACTTC.

In DNA, the CDR3 is TGTGCCAGCAGCGTTGGGACAGGAGCCCAAGAGACCCAGTACTTC. Its translation: CASSVGTGAQETQYF. The V and J genes are TRBV9 and TRBJ2-5, with 8 nucleotides matching TRBD1. The CDR3 sequence is 15 residues long. Germline assignment: CDR1 SGDLS and CDR2 YYNGEE. Trimming at V came to 2 bases and at J to 1 base, leaving 4 bases not matched to a gene.

CDR3 amino acids: CASSRDRDYEQYF. DNA of the CDR3: TGTGCCAGCAGCCGGGACAGGGACTACGAGCAGTACTTC. The chain uses TRBV6-1 and TRBJ2-5; 9 bases line up with TRBD1. The J call may be faulty, since TRBJ2-7 better matches the DNA end. The CDR3 covers 13 residues. In germline, CDR1 is MNHNS, CDR2 SASEGT.